This T cell receptor beta chain was documented in a study of human T cells and chemical hapten exposure. Looking at the study overall: In the sensitization step, 2% DPC was placed on approximately 2 cm by approximately 2 cm of upper inner arm skin. Among samples, TCR yields varied mainly because of small differences in pooled library volume. Notes on the study in general: Expanded TCR sets contained significantly more large CDR3 similarity clusters than controls. After DPC sensitization, TCRs above 1 in 1000 frequency showed no change.

V lost 1 base and J 7 bases, leaving 13 bases between the germline ends. The CDR3 extends over 14 amino acids. Per the germline V gene, CDR1 is SEHNR and CDR2 is FQNEAQ (reference sequence). This clonotype occurred a few times. Its antigen is undetermined. Sample time point: pre-sensitization, week 0. Treatment here: therapeutic diphenylcyclopropenone sensitization with weekly scalp DPC. Sequencing started from total RNA isolated from unfractionated whole blood. TCRdb itself ran the RACE reads through MiXCR, one entry per CDR3 protein. The sample has 33,000 or so distinct CDR3 sequences; around 12% are singletons.

The sequence was collected from a woman between 40 and 50 years old with alopecia areata. Some clones in this sample may be carry-over from other donors' samples. The material was whole blood, obtained in connection with sensitization to the hapten diphenylcyclopropenone (DPC). The gene calls are TRBV7-9 and TRBJ2-5; D call uncertain. This chain's CDR3 is CASSLEGFGVTQYF. DNA for the CDR3: TGTGCCAGCAGCTTAGAAGGTTTCGGAGTGACCCAGTACTTC.